The subject of this entry is one T cell receptor (beta chain). Germline V CDR1 and CDR2: SGHTA, FQGTGA. The CDR3 covers 16 residues. Trimming cost V 1 base and J 2 bases; bases outside gene matches: 4. Generated by immunoSEQ multiplex PCR, the TCRdb table keeps only in-frame clones and is missing some. This sample yields approximately 380,000 clones, of which about 88% are seen a single time; about 1.2% belongs to the top ten. These data come from a study of blood T cell repertoires in COVID-19. Looking at the study overall: There were acute and convalescent COVID-19 samples, and they came from the United States, Italy and Spain.

Individuals aged roughly 18 to 90 years were recruited from about two dozen US areas. In assigning cohorts, the study relied on participant-reported clinical history. The chain carries TRBV7-3 and TRBJ2-5; 10 bases are a match to TRBD2. This TCR was recovered from a woman in her late teens or twenties who had recovered from COVID-19. Sample: PBMCs or T cells enriched from blood (not recorded which). CDR3 protein: CASSLSASGGQETQYF. CDR3 nucleotide sequence: TGTGCCAGCAGCTTAAGCGCTAGCGGGGGACAAGAGACCCAGTACTTC.